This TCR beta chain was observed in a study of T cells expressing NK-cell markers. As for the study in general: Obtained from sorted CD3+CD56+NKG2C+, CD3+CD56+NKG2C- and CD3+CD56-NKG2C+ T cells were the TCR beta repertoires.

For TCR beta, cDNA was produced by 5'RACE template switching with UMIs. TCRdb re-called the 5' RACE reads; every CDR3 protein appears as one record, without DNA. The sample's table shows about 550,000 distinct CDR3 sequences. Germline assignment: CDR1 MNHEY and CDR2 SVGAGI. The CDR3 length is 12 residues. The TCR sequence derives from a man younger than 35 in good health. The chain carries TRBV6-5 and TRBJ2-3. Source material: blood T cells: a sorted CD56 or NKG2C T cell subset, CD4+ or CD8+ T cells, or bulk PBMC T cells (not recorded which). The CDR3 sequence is CASRQGIRAQYF.